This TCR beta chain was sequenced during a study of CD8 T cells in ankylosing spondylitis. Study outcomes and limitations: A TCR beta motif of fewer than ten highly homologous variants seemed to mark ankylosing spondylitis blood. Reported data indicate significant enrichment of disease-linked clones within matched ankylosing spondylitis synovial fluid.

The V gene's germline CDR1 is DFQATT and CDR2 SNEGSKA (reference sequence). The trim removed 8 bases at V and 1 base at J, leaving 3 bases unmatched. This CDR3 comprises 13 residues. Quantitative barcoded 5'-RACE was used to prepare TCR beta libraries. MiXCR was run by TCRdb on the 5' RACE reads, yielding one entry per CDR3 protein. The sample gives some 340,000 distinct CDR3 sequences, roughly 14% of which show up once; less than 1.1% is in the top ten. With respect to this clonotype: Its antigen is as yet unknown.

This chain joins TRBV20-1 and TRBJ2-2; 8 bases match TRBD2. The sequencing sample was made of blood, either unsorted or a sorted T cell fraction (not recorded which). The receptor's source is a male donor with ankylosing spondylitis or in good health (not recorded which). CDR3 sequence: CSIAGLNTGELFF. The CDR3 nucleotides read TGCAGTATAGCGGGACTGAACACCGGGGAGCTGTTTTTT.